Below are 27 T cell receptor beta chains sequenced from a single sample in a study of blood T cells in healthy people across ages. Then a second PCR, running roughly 6 to 12 cycles, was carried out with a sample-barcoded 5' primer and a J-beta primer mix. MiXCR was run by TCRdb on the 5' RACE reads, yielding one entry per CDR3 protein. The sample has hundreds of thousands of distinct CDR3 sequences, around 38% seen once; the top ten hold around 30%. The sequencing sample was made of blood. The receptors stem from a man older than 75 in good health.

The chain carries TRBV20-1 and TRBJ2-7; 7 positions agree with TRBD1. CDR3 length: 14 residues. J lost 4 bases, V lost 0 bases, and 6 bases had no gene match. Germline CDR1 is DFQATT and CDR2 is SNEGSKA (reference sequence). The CDR3, as DNA: TGCAGTGCTAGAGATTCTCTCAGGGGGTACGAGCAGTACTTC. It encodes CSARDSLRGYEQYF.

This clonotype was detected many times. The chain couples TRBV29-1 to TRBJ2-5, with D uncertain. Germline lookup yields CDR1 SQVTM and CDR2 ANQGSEA. This CDR3 is built from 13 residues. Trimming cost V 1 base and J 5 bases, with 11 bases left between them. The CDR3, as DNA: TGCAGCGTTGAAGCTGGCAATGGGGAGACCCAGTACTTC. Translated, it gives CSVEAGNGETQYF.

This chain uses TRBV20-1 with TRBJ1-5, with D hard to call. V was cut by 0 bases and J by 2 bases, with 14 bases left in between. Looked up from germline, CDR1 is DFQATT and CDR2 is SNEGSKA (reference sequence). CDR3 length: 16 amino acids. DNA for the CDR3: TGCAGTGCTAGAGATCAGGCCTCCTGGGGCAATCAGCCCCAGCATTTT. This translates into CSARDQASWGNQPQHF.

This chain connects TRBV14 to TRBJ2-1, with TRBD2 matching over 10 bases. The CDR3 extends over 17 amino acids. V dropped 2 bases and J dropped 3; count of bases not matched to a gene: 7. Germline CDR1 is SGHDN and CDR2 is FVKESK. CDR3 coding DNA: TGTGCCAGCAGCCAAACTCGGACTAGCGGTAACTACAATGAGCAGTTCTTC. Translating gives CASSQTRTSGNYNEQFF.

The chain has TRBV4-1 and TRBJ2-3; possibly TRBD2 for D (5 bases). From germline, CDR1 is MGHRA and CDR2 YSYEKL. CDR3 length: 15 amino acids. V was shortened by 1 base and J by 4 bases, with 12 bases between the two germline ends. CDR3 loop: CASSQGLAGSDTQYF. CDR3 DNA sequence: TGCGCCAGCAGCCAAGGTCTAGCTGGCTCAGATACGCAGTATTTT.

The chain carries TRBV29-1 and TRBJ2-4; the match to TRBD1 covers 7 bases. Per germline, CDR1 SQVTM and CDR2 ANQGSEA. CDR3 length: 15 residues. With V trimmed by 6 bases and J by 6 bases, 14 bases remained unmatched. The CDR3 reads CSVVIPQGSGNIQYF. CDR3 nucleotides: TGCAGCGTCGTTATACCACAGGGGTCGGGAAACATTCAGTACTTC.

On this clonotype: The junction departs from the called germline gene at one end, perhaps through a read error. J is TRBJ2-2 and V is TRBV7-7, with no clear D. Germline values: CDR1 SSHAT, CDR2 FNYEAQ (reference sequence). This CDR3 is built from 14 residues. Here the CDR3 DNA reads TGTGCTAGCAGCTCGGAACCTAACACCGGGGAGCTGTTTTTT. This gives the protein CASSSEPNTGELFF.

As to this clonotype: This may be a read error: a much more frequent sequence differs by one nucleotide. The chain carries TRBV6-2 or TRBV6-3 and TRBJ2-7; weak D call: TRBD1 (6 bases). The CDR3 loop spans 12 amino acids. The V end lost 6 bases, the J end lost 2 bases, and 8 bases lay between the germline ends. The germline CDR1 and CDR2 sequences are MNHEY and SVGEGT. In nucleotides, the CDR3 is TGTGCCAGCAGCTGGACAGCCTACGAGCAGTACTTC. It specifies CASSWTAYEQYF.

V and J are TRBV4-3 and TRBJ2-3; maybe TRBD1 (6 bases). V lost 0 bases to trimming and J lost 0 bases, with 19 bases between them. CDR1 and CDR2 (germline): LGHNA, YSLEER. CDR3 length equals 19 residues. The CDR3, as DNA: TGCGCCAGCAGCCAAGATCATCAGCAGGGGTCCCATAGCACAGATACGCAGTATTTT. Encoded protein: CASSQDHQQGSHSTDTQYF.

Only a few counts were recorded for this clonotype. The chain recombines TRBV7-2 with TRBJ1-1; 7 nucleotides line up with TRBD1. Germline V gene sequence: CDR1 SGHTA, CDR2 FQGNSA. This CDR3 contains 14 residues. The V segment lost 1 base and the J segment 5 bases; nucleotides outside the gene matches: 4. The CDR3 DNA follows: TGTGCCAGCAGCTTAGAGGGGGCAGGGACTGAAGCTTTCTTT. Amino acids: CASSLEGAGTEAFF. Looking up the rest from reference TRBV7-2 and TRBJ1-1 gives the full variable domain: GAGVSQSPSNKVTEKGKDVELRCDPISGHTALYWYRQSLGQGLEFLIYFQGNSAPDKSGLPSDRFSAERTGGSVSTLTIQRTQQEDSAVYLCASSLEGAGTEAFFGQGTRLTVV.

The chain couples TRBV2 to TRBJ2-7; D not certain. This CDR3 has 11 residues. Germline loops: CDR1 SNHLY, CDR2 FYNNEI. V was pared by 8 bases and J by 2 bases, with 7 bases between. The CDR3 reads CASDLAYEQYF. The CDR3 DNA follows: TGTGCCAGCGACTTGGCCTACGAGCAGTACTTC.

The V call is TRBV5-4, the J call TRBJ1-2, with TRBD1 as a possible D gene (6 bases). V shed 0 bases and J shed 5 bases, with 8 bases lying between them. The CDR3 runs 13 residues. Looked up from germline, CDR1 is SGHNT and CDR2 is YYREEE (reference sequence). The CDR3 region has the DNA TGTGCCAGCAGCTTGGGCGGACAGTATGGCTACACCTTC. It specifies CASSLGGQYGYTF.

This clonotype was observed many times. The V and J genes are TRBV7-2 and TRBJ2-7; no clear D. The CDR3 sequence is 13 residues long. V lost 3 bases and J lost 1, with 7 bases in between. Per germline, CDR1 SGHTA and CDR2 FQGNSA. The CDR3 loop reads CASSFPQSYEQYF. The CDR3 DNA reads as TGTGCCAGCAGCTTTCCTCAGTCCTACGAGCAGTACTTC.

The rearrangement uses TRBV7-9 and TRBJ1-6; D unclear. V shed 1 base and J shed 9 bases, with 13 bases lying between them. The CDR3 sequence is 15 residues long. Per germline, CDR1 SEHNR and CDR2 FQNEAQ (reference sequence). CDR3 region: CASSLGSSGASPLHF. Written as DNA, the CDR3 is TGTGCCAGCAGCTTAGGCTCCTCCGGAGCTTCACCCCTCCACTTT.

The rearrangement uses TRBV20-1 and TRBJ2-3, with D possibly matching TRBD2 (6 bases). With 1 base removed from V and 0 bases from J, the gap between germline ends came to 11 bases. The CDR3 runs to 15 residues. CDR1 is DFQATT and CDR2 is SNEGSKA in the germline V gene (reference sequence). CDR3 region: CSARARGKSTDTQYF. The CDR3 region has the DNA TGCAGTGCTAGAGCCCGGGGGAAAAGCACAGATACGCAGTATTTT.

This clonotype was observed a handful of times. The genes are TRBV7-2 and TRBJ1-5, with D unclear. The germline V and J ends were trimmed by 4 bases and 2 bases, with 12 bases remaining between them. The CDR3 is 15 amino acids. Germline assignment: CDR1 SGHTA and CDR2 FQGNSA. CDR3 residues: CASSSQPSGNQPQHF. Here the CDR3 DNA reads TGTGCCAGCAGCTCCCAACCCTCGGGCAATCAGCCCCAGCATTTT. Full variable domain (rest looked up from reference TRBV7-2 and TRBJ1-5): GAGVSQSPSNKVTEKGKDVELRCDPISGHTALYWYRQSLGQGLEFLIYFQGNSAPDKSGLPSDRFSAERTGGSVSTLTIQRTQQEDSAVYLCASSSQPSGNQPQHFGDGTRLSIL.

This clonotype appeared a few times. The chain joins TRBV27 to TRBJ1-2, with D perhaps matching TRBD1 (5 bases). Trimming took off 3 bases at V and 1 base at J, with 12 bases between the two ends. Germline V CDR1 and CDR2: MNHEY, SMNVEV (reference sequence). The CDR3 is made up of 15 amino acids. The CDR3 loop reads CASSFWGGNNYGYTF. As DNA, the CDR3 is TGTGCCAGCAGTTTTTGGGGCGGGAATAACTATGGCTACACCTTC.

The chain is built from TRBV4-3 and TRBJ2-2, with D possibly called TRBD1 or TRBD2 (5 bases each). V was pared by 4 bases and J by 0 bases, with 12 bases between. Germline V gives CDR1 LGHNA, CDR2 YSLEER. The length of the CDR3 is 16 residues. CDR3 nucleotides: TGCGCCAGCAGCCTCCCGGGGCAGCCGAACACCGGGGAGCTGTTTTTT. The encoded protein is CASSLPGQPNTGELFF.

The rearrangement uses TRBV3-1 and TRBJ1-1; D perhaps matches TRBD1 (5 bases). The CDR3 extends over 15 amino acids. Trimming pared 1 base from V and 5 bases from J, leaving 14 bases between. Per the germline V gene, CDR1 is LGHDT and CDR2 is YNNKEL (reference sequence). In nucleotides, the CDR3 is TGTGCCAGCAGCCAAGGGCAGGGTAGGGAAACTGAAGCTTTCTTT. Translation gives CASSQGQGRETEAFF.

This clonotype was counted between two and nine times. The CDR3 protein is CASRRKTSGDLNNEQFF. DNA of the CDR3: TGTGCCAGCAGGAGAAAGACTAGCGGGGACCTCAACAATGAGCAGTTCTTC. The chain combines TRBV6-1 with TRBJ2-1; 11 bases fit TRBD2. The V and J ends lost 6 bases and 5 bases, in that order; junction bases with no gene match: 12. Germline V lookup: CDR1 MNHNS, CDR2 SASEGT. The CDR3 contains 17 residues.

V is TRBV15 and J is TRBJ2-7; D is unresolved. Deletions cut 5 bases from V and 0 bases from J, with 11 bases between. The CDR3 consists of 14 residues. Germline lookup yields CDR1 LNHNV and CDR2 YYDKDF (reference sequence). As DNA, the CDR3 is TGTGCCACCAGCTTGAGGACGGCCTCCTACGAGCAGTACTTC. Amino acid sequence: CATSLRTASYEQYF.

Of note for this clonotype: An end of the junction does not agree with germline; a read error may underlie this. The chain uses TRBV20-1 and TRBJ2-1, with 11 bases matching TRBD1. Germline V gene sequence: CDR1 DFQATT, CDR2 SNEGSKA (reference sequence). The CDR3 runs 15 residues. CDR3 residues: CSATGQGALYNGQFF. The CDR3 bases are TGCAGTGCGACTGGACAGGGGGCTTTGTACAATGGGCAGTTCTTC.

This clonotype was counted between two and nine times. The chain has TRBV15 and TRBJ1-2; possibly TRBD1 for D (6 bases). This CDR3 spans 17 amino acids. From germline, CDR1 is LNHNV and CDR2 YYDKDF (reference sequence). V dropped 0 bases and J dropped 0 bases, with 14 bases sitting between them. The CDR3 nucleotides read TGTGCCACCAGCAGAGAGGGGGCGGCCAGGGCTAACTATGGCTACACCTTC. It translates to CATSREGAARANYGYTF.

This clonotype was seen a few times. The chain is built from TRBV11-2 and TRBJ2-7; D may be TRBD2 (5 bases). The CDR3 covers 15 residues. V was shortened by 6 bases and J by 6 bases, with 21 bases between the two germline ends. Germline CDR1 and CDR2: SGHAT and FQNNGV. CDR3 residues: CASRDYGFGEPEQYF. The CDR3 nucleotides are TGTGCCAGCAGAGACTACGGTTTCGGGGAGCCCGAGCAGTACTTC.

The table lists this clonotype with a count of one. The chain couples TRBV11-3 to TRBJ2-1; 11 bases fit TRBD2. Trimming at V came to 2 bases and at J to 13 bases, leaving 7 bases not matched to a gene. The CDR3 has 14 residues. Germline CDR1 SGHNT, CDR2 YENEEA. CDR3 residues: CASSLISTSGRQFF. CDR3 sequence (DNA): TGTGCCAGCAGCTTAATTTCTACTAGCGGGAGACAGTTCTTC.

The chain combines TRBV4-1 with TRBJ1-1; D possibly corresponds to TRBD1 (5 bases). The CDR3 consists of 16 residues. V lost 1 base and J 5 bases, leaving 17 bases between the germline ends. The germline CDR1 and CDR2 sequences are MGHRA and YSYEKL. CDR3 in amino acids: CASSQGWGSPITEAFF. In nucleotides, the CDR3 is TGCGCCAGCAGCCAAGGCTGGGGGAGTCCTATTACTGAAGCTTTCTTT.

This clonotype is a singleton in its sample. The chain has TRBV7-2 and TRBJ2-1; no clear D. The end of the DNA aligns better with TRBJ2-7, so the J call may be wrong. CDR3 length equals 15 residues. From germline, CDR1 is SGHTA and CDR2 FQGNSA. The CDR3 is CASSLGYGSYNEQYF. DNA of the CDR3: TGTGCCAGCAGCTTAGGCTACGGGTCCTACAATGAGCAGTACTTC.